This T cell receptor (beta chain) was sequenced for a study of blood T cells in healthy people across ages. Together with a sample-barcoded 5' primer, a J-beta primer mix was included in a second PCR lasting roughly 6 to 12 cycles. TCRdb analysed the 5' RACE reads with MiXCR anew, one entry per CDR3 protein. The sample lists some 1.6 million distinct CDR3 sequences, approximately 32% occurring once. Drawn from each donor were ten milliliters of peripheral blood. The total RNA that was extracted per sample amounted to at least 6 micrograms. CDR1 and CDR2 (germline): LNHDA, SQIVND (reference sequence). The CDR3 length is 14 residues. V was shortened by 5 bases and J by 6 bases, with 17 bases between the two germline ends.

Sequencing was performed on blood. This receptor was obtained from a woman aged 25 to 39 in good health. V gene TRBV19 combines with J gene TRBJ2-7; the D gene is possibly TRBD2 (5 bases). CDR3 protein: CASSYPAEGGEQYF. CDR3 DNA: TGTGCCAGTAGTTACCCGGCTGAGGGCGGCGAGCAGTACTTC. The variable domain in full, completed from reference TRBV19 and TRBJ2-7, reads DGGITQSPKYLFRKEGQNVTLSCEQNLNHDAMYWYRQDPGQGLRLIYYSQIVNDFQKGDIAEGYSVSREKKESFPLTVTSAQKNPTAFYLCASSYPAEGGEQYFGPGTRLTVT.